This T cell receptor (beta chain) was captured by sequencing in a study of response to subunit inactivated influenza vaccine. Study-wide results and caveats: Researchers suggested that each seasonal influenza vaccination recruits few new T cells.

A note on this clonotype: Its antigen remains unknown.

V lost 5 bases and J lost 2, with 10 bases in between. The CDR3 has 13 amino acids. CDR1 is SGHVS, CDR2 FNYEAQ, per germline. TCRdb reprocessed the RT-PCR reads via MiXCR and lists one record per CDR3 protein. The table lists hundreds of thousands of distinct CDR3 sequences, 12% to 15% of them singletons. The specimen comprised PBMCs from blood, sampled around 15 days before vaccination. The chain recombines TRBV7-6 with TRBJ2-7, with D maybe TRBD1 (6 bases). This TCR was recovered from a man between 45 and 60 years old who received an inactivated influenza vaccine. CDR3 in amino acids: CASSAGAPYEQYF. The CDR3 nucleotides are TGTGCCAGCAGCGCAGGGGCCCCCTACGAGCAGTACTTC.